The clone carrying this T cell receptor beta chain came up a few times. Germline V gene sequence: CDR1 LNHDA, CDR2 SQIVND (reference sequence). The V gene end was trimmed by 6 bases and the J gene end by 5 bases; junction bases not matched to a gene: 8. This CDR3 spans 15 amino acids. Assay: immunoSEQ multiplex PCR; the TCRdb copy retains only in-frame clones and omits some. The sample lists roughly 250,000 clones, around 84% occurring once. Categorization into cohorts depended on clinical history that participants reported. All recovered Cohort 3 donors got two negative PCRs, got clearance, or saw symptom resolution. This entry comes from a study of blood T cell repertoires in COVID-19. Study information: T cells, B-cell-depleted T cells, or PBMCs provided the cDNA or gDNA that served as material.

This TCR was recovered from a woman aged 45-65 years who had recovered from COVID-19. The chain uses TRBV19 and TRBJ2-3, with 10 positions matching TRBD1. The sequenced sample was PBMCs or T cells enriched from blood (not recorded which). For the CDR3, the DNA is TGTGCCAGTAGCCCCGACAGGGGGCTGGGAGATACGCAGTATTTT. Its protein is CASSPDRGLGDTQYF.